The clone carrying this T cell receptor (beta chain) was seen many times. The antigen is undetermined. This specimen belongs to a study of early T cells in non-severe SARS-CoV-2 infection. Whole-study context: Sequencing of bulk RNA from unsorted whole blood was done, without chain pairing.

Study-level findings and limits: Anti-spike CD8 responses were favored by VDJdb matching, which missed private and CD4 specificities.

The germline V gene has CDR1 DFQATT and CDR2 SNEGSKA (reference sequence). V lost 7 bases, J lost 0 bases, and 4 bases stayed unmatched. CDR3 length equals 15 residues. Attachment of unique molecular identifiers was made to individual cDNA molecules. MiXCR, applied by TCRdb to the 5' RACE reads, yields one record per CDR3 protein. The data contain about 80,000 distinct CDR3 sequences, around 10% of them seen just once; the ten biggest clones take up approximately 2.4%. Sequenced sample: whole blood. The TCR comes from an adult who was a healthcare worker with PCR-confirmed SARS-CoV-2 infection or an uninfected control (not recorded which). The rearrangement uses TRBV20-1 and TRBJ2-6, with 9 nucleotides matching TRBD1. CDR3 coding DNA: TGCAGTGGGGACAGGGCTAACTCTGGGGCCAACGTCCTGACTTTC. This gives the protein CSGDRANSGANVLTF.